This passage covers 29 T cell receptor beta chains from one sample sequenced in a study of T cell changes during pregnancy in multiple sclerosis. Using immunoSEQ multiplex PCR, the repertoire was profiled, and TCRdb retains in-frame clones only, with some absent. The table includes roughly 49,000 clones, roughly nine tenths detected once. Sequencing was performed on peripheral blood, taken in the first trimester of pregnancy. The source of these receptors is a female donor in good health, enrolled as a control in a pregnancy study.

The J gene is TRBJ2-7, the V gene TRBV5-4; possibly TRBD2 for D (5 bases). Trimming left V 2 bases short and J 4 bases short, with 7 bases between. CDR3 length equals 12 residues. Germline V gene sequence: CDR1 SGHNT, CDR2 YYREEE (reference sequence). CDR3 residues: CASSFSGYEQYF. As DNA, the CDR3 is TGTGCCAGCAGCTTTTCGGGATACGAGCAGTACTTC.

The genes are TRBV25-1 and TRBJ2-5; possibly TRBD2 for D (6 bases). Germline CDR1 and CDR2: MGHDK and SYGVNS. V lost 11 bases and J 5 bases, leaving 12 bases between the germline ends. The CDR3 totals 11 residues. The CDR3 sequence is CAAAGQETQYF. The CDR3 region has the DNA TGTGCCGCAGCGGGCCAGGAGACCCAGTACTTC.

This clone appeared once. This chain uses TRBV5-1 with TRBJ1-2; D gene ambiguous. Germline CDR1 SGHRS, CDR2 YFSETQ. Trimming cost V 5 bases and J 4 bases, with 12 bases left between them. The CDR3 spans 13 residues. Written as DNA, the CDR3 is TGCGCCAGCAGTTCTGACGGACTCTATGGCTACACCTTC. As protein: CASSSDGLYGYTF. Complete variable domain (other parts from reference TRBV5-1 and TRBJ1-2): KAGVTQTPRYLIKTRGQQVTLSCSPISGHRSVSWYQQTPGQGLQFLFEYFSETQRNKGNFPGRFSGRQFSNSRSEMNVSTLELGDSALYLCASSSDGLYGYTFGSGTRLTVV.

V gene TRBV6-1 combines with J gene TRBJ2-1, with no clear D. Looked up from germline, CDR1 is MNHNS and CDR2 is SASEGT. The V end was cut by 5 bases, the J end by 10 bases, with 15 bases between. This CDR3 is built from 13 residues. CDR3 sequence (DNA): TGTGCCAGCAGTAGCCTCGAGGTCGGAGAGCAGTTCTTC. It translates to CASSSLEVGEQFF.

The chain links TRBV5-8 to TRBJ1-1, with D maybe TRBD1 (6 bases). Trimming shortened V by 2 bases and J by 12 bases, and 17 bases separated the two germline ends. The CDR3 has 13 amino acids. Germline values: CDR1 SGHTS, CDR2 YDEGEE. CDR3 amino acids: CASSLDDRLMSFF. CDR3 in DNA: TGTGCCAGCAGCTTAGACGACAGGCTGATGTCTTTCTTT.

The chain recombines TRBV5-6 with TRBJ2-6; tentative D call: TRBD1 (5 bases). Trimming took off 2 bases at V and 0 bases at J, with 9 bases between the two ends. Germline V gene data show CDR1 as SGHDT and CDR2 as YYEEEE. This CDR3 is built from 16 residues. The CDR3 is CASSFHRSSGANVLTF. The DNA of the CDR3 is TGTGCCAGCAGCTTTCACAGGAGCTCTGGGGCCAACGTCCTGACTTTC.

This clone has a handful of counts. The chain uses TRBV30 and TRBJ1-1; D is perhaps TRBD1 (5 bases). The V gene lost 3 bases and the J gene lost 4 bases, with 9 bases spanning the gap. The CDR3 runs to 12 residues. From germline, CDR1 is GTSNPN and CDR2 SVGIG (reference sequence). The CDR3 sequence is CAWSLGPTEAFF. The CDR3 nucleotides are TGTGCCTGGAGCCTGGGGCCCACTGAAGCTTTCTTT.

The chain combines TRBV29-1 with TRBJ1-4; 8 bases line up with TRBD1. The CDR3 is made up of 13 amino acids. CDR1 is SQVTM and CDR2 is ANQGSEA in the germline V gene. V shed 6 bases and J 5 bases; nucleotides not matched to a gene: 5. The CDR3 protein is CSVQTGVNEKLFF. The CDR3 DNA sequence: TGCAGCGTACAGACAGGGGTAAATGAAAAACTGTTTTTT.

This chain connects TRBV18 to TRBJ1-1; 8 bases line up with TRBD1. V lost 6 bases to trimming and J lost 0 bases; unmatched junction nucleotides: 3. This CDR3 is 14 amino acids long. Germline assignment: CDR1 KGHSH and CDR2 LQKENI. CDR3 coding DNA: TGTGCCAGCTCCCGACAGGGGATGAACACTGAAGCTTTCTTT. It codes for CASSRQGMNTEAFF.

The rearrangement links TRBV2 to TRBJ2-5; D possibly corresponds to TRBD1 (5 bases). The CDR3 runs 16 residues. The germline CDR1 and CDR2 sequences are SNHLY and FYNNEI. V dropped 3 bases and J dropped 2 bases, with 16 bases sitting between them. CDR3 sequence (DNA): TGTGCCAGCAGTGAGTTCGTAAGGGGCCCACAAGAGACCCAGTACTTC. This encodes CASSEFVRGPQETQYF.

The V gene is TRBV27, the J gene TRBJ2-6, with 8 nucleotides matching TRBD1. This CDR3 is built from 17 residues. J gave up 2 bases and V 0 bases, and 3 bases lay outside the gene matches. The germline V gene has CDR1 MNHEY and CDR2 SMNVEV (reference sequence). The CDR3: CASSLSSTGAGANVLTF. DNA for the CDR3: TGTGCCAGCAGTTTATCCTCGACAGGGGCTGGGGCCAACGTCCTGACTTTC.

Worth noting for this clone: The sample carries other DNA sequences with the same CDR3. CDR3: CAWSVPGHAFLGTQYF. CDR3 bases: TGTGCCTGGAGTGTCCCCGGACACGCTTTCTTGGGGACCCAGTACTTC. This sequence joins TRBV30 and TRBJ2-5; D is perhaps TRBD1 (5 bases). Germline CDR1 reads GTSNPN; CDR2 reads SVGIG (reference sequence). The V gene lost 0 bases and the J gene lost 7 bases, with 21 bases spanning the gap. The CDR3 runs to 16 residues.

J is TRBJ2-7 and V is TRBV2; a possible D gene is TRBD2 (6 bases). The CDR3 sequence is 14 residues long. Trimming stripped 7 bases from V and 2 bases from J, with 15 bases between. Germline V lookup: CDR1 SNHLY, CDR2 FYNNEI. CDR3: CASKRGGATYEQYF. The CDR3 region has the DNA TGTGCCAGCAAACGAGGAGGGGCAACCTACGAGCAGTACTTC.

Only one count was recorded for this clone. The chain employs TRBV4-2 and TRBJ2-3; TRBD2 agrees at 8 bases. The ends lost 5 bases at V and 3 bases at J; junction bases unmatched: 16. CDR3 size: 18 residues. Germline CDR1 and CDR2: LGHNA and YNFKEQ. In DNA, the CDR3 is TGTGCCAGCAGCTCAAGATCCGCCGGGGGGGCAGGAACAGATACGCAGTATTTT. Its translation is CASSSRSAGGAGTDTQYF.

The chain joins TRBV19 to TRBJ2-2; TRBD1 aligns across 10 bases. The CDR3 totals 14 residues. Per the germline V gene, CDR1 is LNHDA and CDR2 is SQIVND (reference sequence). The V and J ends lost 6 bases and 5 bases, in that order; junction bases with no gene match: 3. CDR3 loop: CASRTGGATGELFF. For the CDR3, the DNA is TGTGCCAGTAGGACAGGGGGCGCGACCGGGGAGCTGTTTTTT.

This chain connects TRBV18 to TRBJ2-6; D ambiguous. The CDR3 runs to 16 residues. Trimming stripped 3 bases from V and 1 base from J, with 10 bases between. Germline V gene lookup returns CDR1 KGHSH and CDR2 LQKENI. The CDR3 region is CASSPQQISGANVLTF. The CDR3 nucleotides read TGTGCCAGCTCACCCCAACAGATTTCTGGGGCCAACGTCCTGACTTTC.

The rearrangement links TRBV6-5 to TRBJ1-6, with 9 bases identical to TRBD1. The J segment lost 7 bases and the V segment lost 5 bases, leaving 6 bases of the junction unmatched. Per the germline V gene, CDR1 is MNHEY and CDR2 is SVGAGI. This CDR3 is 15 amino acids long. CDR3 sequence (DNA): TGTGCCAGCAGTCTCTCCGGGACAGGGAATTCACCCCTCCACTTT. Its translation: CASSLSGTGNSPLHF.

V usage is TRBV28 and J usage is TRBJ1-2, with 7 bases aligning to TRBD1. The CDR3 has 15 residues. V shed 7 bases and J 6 bases; nucleotides not matched to a gene: 14. Germline lookup yields CDR1 MDHEN and CDR2 SYDVKM. CDR3 bases: TGTGCCAGCACCCAGACAGGGAGCTCTCCTAATGGCTACACCTTC. Its protein product is CASTQTGSSPNGYTF.

The rearrangement links TRBV6-5 to TRBJ1-2; 8 bases are shared with TRBD1. The CDR3 loop spans 13 amino acids. The V and J ends lost 6 bases and 8 bases, in that order; junction bases with no gene match: 8. Germline loops: CDR1 MNHEY, CDR2 SVGAGI. The CDR3 DNA follows: TGTGCCAGCAGGGAAGACAGGGGAGGGGGCTACACCTTC. It specifies CASREDRGGGYTF.

The rearrangement links TRBV5-1 to TRBJ2-3; 11 positions agree with TRBD2. Per germline, CDR1 SGHRS and CDR2 YFSETQ. V lost 4 bases and J lost 2; bases outside the gene matches: 6. The CDR3 totals 16 residues. The CDR3 DNA is TGCGCCAGCAGCCCCCCACTAGCGGGGGACACAGATACGCAGTATTTT. It specifies CASSPPLAGDTDTQYF.

In DNA, the CDR3 is TGCGCCAGCAGCCAAAGTACAGGGTCGGCTGGCTACACCTTC. Protein: CASSQSTGSAGYTF. The rearrangement links TRBV4-1 to TRBJ1-2; possible D gene TRBD1, 6 bases. The CDR3 extends over 14 amino acids. Germline values: CDR1 MGHRA, CDR2 YSYEKL. Trimming removed 2 bases at V and 7 bases at J, with 14 bases between.

The chain uses TRBV7-2 and TRBJ2-7; D ambiguous. This CDR3 has 12 amino acids. CDR1 and CDR2 from the germline V gene are SGHTA and FQGNSA. Trimming removed 2 bases at V and 4 bases at J, with 6 bases between. The CDR3 DNA reads as TGTGCCAGCAGCTTATACAAATACGAGCAGTACTTC. This encodes CASSLYKYEQYF.

The chain recombines TRBV5-1 with TRBJ2-7; 8 nucleotides agree with TRBD2. Germline values: CDR1 SGHRS, CDR2 YFSETQ. V was clipped by 4 bases and J by 5 bases; unmatched bases: 8. This CDR3 is 14 amino acids long. The chain's CDR3 is CASSTSGSNDEQYF. The CDR3 DNA reads TGCGCCAGCAGCACAAGCGGGAGCAACGACGAGCAGTACTTC. The full variable domain, completed using reference TRBV5-1 and TRBJ2-7, is KAGVTQTPRYLIKTRGQQVTLSCSPISGHRSVSWYQQTPGQGLQFLFEYFSETQRNKGNFPGRFSGRQFSNSRSEMNVSTLELGDSALYLCASSTSGSNDEQYFGPGTRLTVT.

The rearrangement uses TRBV6-6 and TRBJ1-1, with 7 bases fitting TRBD1. The germline gives CDR1 MNHNY, CDR2 SVGAGI (reference sequence). The trim removed 2 bases at V and 5 bases at J, leaving 5 bases unmatched. This CDR3 has 14 amino acids. The CDR3 is CASSYGAGGTEAFF. CDR3 coding DNA: TGTGCCAGCAGTTACGGCGCAGGGGGGACTGAAGCTTTCTTT.

The J gene is TRBJ2-1, the V gene TRBV21-1; TRBD2, the table's D call, lacks a check against the DNA. TRBV21-1 counts as a pseudogene. The CDR3 covers 18 residues. In nucleotides, the CDR3 is TGTGCCAGCAGCAAATTAGGAGCGGGGAAGAGCTCCTACAATGAGCAGTTCTTC. This translates into CASSKLGAGKSSYNEQFF.

The rearrangement uses TRBV29-1 and TRBJ2-7; D call uncertain. V was cut by 4 bases and J by 2 bases, with 9 bases left in between. Germline V gene lookup returns CDR1 SQVTM and CDR2 ANQGSEA. This CDR3 comprises 12 residues. CDR3 sequence (DNA): TGCAGCGTTGGAACGGAGACCTACGAGCAGTACTTC. This gives the protein CSVGTETYEQYF.

V and J are TRBV25-1 and TRBJ2-2, with TRBD2 matching 7 bases. J lost 1 base, V lost 6 bases, and 5 bases had no gene match. Germline lookup yields CDR1 MGHDK and CDR2 SYGVNS. This CDR3 region has 15 residues. CDR3 in amino acids: CASSQAGRNTGELFF. The DNA of the CDR3 is TGTGCCAGCAGCCAAGCGGGGCGGAACACCGGGGAGCTGTTTTTT.

The chain is built from TRBV5-5 and TRBJ1-1, with TRBD1 matching over 7 bases. In germline, CDR1 is SGHKS, CDR2 YYEKEE (reference sequence). The CDR3 extends over 15 amino acids. Trimming removed 1 base from V and 0 bases from J; junction bases left unmatched: 3. The CDR3 here is CASSLTGAVNTEAFF. As DNA, the CDR3 is TGTGCCAGCAGCTTGACAGGGGCTGTGAACACTGAAGCTTTCTTT.

The gene calls are TRBV6-4 and TRBJ2-3; tentatively, D is TRBD2 (5 bases). Germline V gives CDR1 MRHNA, CDR2 SNTAGT. The length of the CDR3 is 13 residues. V was shortened by 5 bases and J by 4 bases, with 10 bases between the two germline ends. Here the CDR3 DNA reads TGTGCCAGCAGTATCCAAGCGGCAGATACGCAGTATTTT. This encodes CASSIQAADTQYF.